One and the same sample provided the 26 T cell receptor beta chains below, sequenced in a study of radiotherapy plus CTLA-4 blockade in lung cancer. Libraries were prepared by immunoSEQ multiplex PCR; TCRdb keeps only in-frame clonotypes and omits some of them. The sample includes tens of thousands of clones, 70% to 85% of them seen just once. The specimen was peripheral blood, collected from a patient treated with radiotherapy plus ipilimumab. Receptors originate from a human donor with non-small cell lung cancer who had a complete response to radiotherapy plus ipilimumab.

The J gene is TRBJ1-1, the V gene TRBV2; the D gene is possibly TRBD1 (5 bases). CDR1 SNHLY and CDR2 FYNNEI come from the germline V gene. The CDR3 runs to 14 residues. The V end lost 4 bases, the J end lost 6 bases, and 15 bases lay between the germline ends. The CDR3 bases are TGTGCCAGCAGTGGTTCTGGCGCGGGACCTGAAGCTTTCTTT. Translating gives CASSGSGAGPEAFF.

This clone was observed a few times. The J gene is TRBJ1-3, the V gene TRBV19; 8 nucleotides line up with TRBD1. Germline loops: CDR1 LNHDA, CDR2 SQIVND (reference sequence). V gave up 10 bases and J gave up 0 bases; unmatched junction bases: 8. This CDR3 has 15 amino acids. The CDR3 nucleotides are TGTGCCACCGGGGACAGGACTATCTCTGGAAACACCATATATTTT. Translation gives CATGDRTISGNTIYF.

The chain couples TRBV7-2 to TRBJ2-3; unclear D gene. CDR3 length equals 12 residues. The V end lost 5 bases, the J end lost 0 bases, and 3 bases lay between the germline ends. From germline, CDR1 is SGHTA and CDR2 FQGNSA. CDR3 residues: CASSISTDTQYF. In DNA form, the CDR3 reads TGTGCCAGCAGCATAAGCACAGATACGCAGTATTTT.

This rearrangement joins TRBV19 to TRBJ1-2, with D perhaps TRBD1 (6 bases). V was pared by 10 bases and J by 3 bases, with 12 bases between. CDR1 LNHDA and CDR2 SQIVND come from the germline V gene (reference sequence). CDR3 length: 12 residues. CDR3 amino acids: CAILDSDYGYTF. CDR3 nucleotide sequence: TGTGCCATCCTGGACAGTGACTATGGCTACACCTTC.

J is TRBJ1-2 and V is TRBV4-1; TRBD1 matches 7 bases. The CDR3 consists of 18 residues. After removal of 4 bases from V and 4 bases from J, the junction contained 18 bases not matched to a gene. The germline CDR1 and CDR2 sequences are MGHRA and YSYEKL. The CDR3 spells CASSLGGGRGDRGYGYTF. The DNA for the CDR3 is TGCGCCAGCAGCCTCGGAGGGGGCAGGGGAGATCGTGGCTATGGCTACACCTTC.

The rearrangement joins TRBV5-5 to TRBJ2-5; 7 bases are a match to TRBD2. Germline-derived CDR1 and CDR2 are SGHKS and YYEKEE (reference sequence). J was trimmed by 3 bases and V by 5 bases; bases with no gene match: 19. The CDR3 has 18 amino acids. The chain's CDR3 is CASRHRWTPAGREETQYF. CDR3 coding DNA: TGTGCCAGCAGACATCGCTGGACACCCGCAGGGAGGGAAGAGACCCAGTACTTC.

This clone was seen once. This chain links TRBV5-1 with TRBJ1-1; 8 bases agree with TRBD1. V dropped 4 bases and J dropped 3; count of bases not matched to a gene: 8. The V gene's germline CDR1 is SGHRS and CDR2 YFSETQ. This CDR3 contains 15 residues. The CDR3 DNA is TGCGCCAGCAGCCCCAGGGGGCGAGGTGACACTGAAGCTTTCTTT. Amino acid sequence: CASSPRGRGDTEAFF.

The chain joins TRBV15 to TRBJ1-2, with 11 bases aligning to TRBD1. With V trimmed by 0 bases and J by 5 bases, 8 bases remained unmatched. This CDR3 region has 17 residues. Germline CDR1 reads LNHNV; CDR2 reads YYDKDF (reference sequence). The CDR3 reads CATSRESRGQGAYGYTF. The CDR3 nucleotides are TGTGCCACCAGCAGAGAGAGTCGCGGACAGGGGGCGTATGGCTACACCTTC. The full variable domain, its missing parts supplied by reference TRBV15 and TRBJ1-2, is DAMVIQNPRYQVTQFGKPVTLSCSQTLNHNVMYWYQQKSSQAPKLLFHYYDKDFNNEADTPDNFQSRRPNTSFCFLDIRSPGLGDTAMYLCATSRESRGQGAYGYTFGSGTRLTVV.

V is TRBV5-1 and J is TRBJ2-6, with TRBD1 as a possible D gene (5 bases). Germline CDR1 reads SGHRS; CDR2 reads YFSETQ. The CDR3 sequence is 18 residues long. Trimming stripped 4 bases from V and 3 bases from J, with 20 bases between. The CDR3 protein is CASSRKWQGNGGANVLTF. For the CDR3, the DNA is TGCGCCAGCAGCCGCAAGTGGCAGGGAAACGGTGGGGCCAACGTCCTGACTTTC.

The chain joins TRBV7-9 to TRBJ1-1, with 7 bases identical to TRBD1. The CDR3 spans 15 residues. Unmatched junction bases numbered 5, after V lost 3 bases and J lost 1 base. CDR1 is SEHNR and CDR2 is FQNEAQ in the germline V gene (reference sequence). This CDR3 reads CASSFLGQANTEAFF. Here the CDR3 DNA reads TGTGCCAGCAGCTTTCTTGGACAGGCGAACACTGAAGCTTTCTTT.

The V call is TRBV11-2, the J call TRBJ1-5, with 11 bases aligning to TRBD1. Unmatched junction bases numbered 3, after V lost 5 bases and J lost 6 bases. Per germline, CDR1 SGHAT and CDR2 FQNNGV. This CDR3 contains 14 residues. CDR3 DNA sequence: TGTGCCAGCAGCATGGGACAGGGGGGTCAGCCCCAGCATTTT. Its protein product is CASSMGQGGQPQHF.

The genes are TRBV9 and TRBJ2-2, with 8 bases fitting TRBD1. With 4 bases clipped from V and 7 bases from J, the junction kept 6 bases outside the gene matches. CDR3 size: 14 residues. Germline values: CDR1 SGDLS, CDR2 YYNGEE. This CDR3 is CASSPRGLGGELFF. CDR3 nucleotide sequence: TGTGCCAGCAGCCCCAGGGGGCTCGGCGGGGAGCTGTTTTTT.

This chain joins TRBV5-1 and TRBJ2-3; no definite D call. V lost 0 bases and J lost 1, with 6 bases in between. Germline CDR1 SGHRS, CDR2 YFSETQ. This CDR3 has 14 residues. The CDR3 DNA is TGCGCCAGCAGCTTGGACAGCCGCACAGATACGCAGTATTTT. Its protein product is CASSLDSRTDTQYF. Full variable domain (rest looked up from reference TRBV5-1 and TRBJ2-3): KAGVTQTPRYLIKTRGQQVTLSCSPISGHRSVSWYQQTPGQGLQFLFEYFSETQRNKGNFPGRFSGRQFSNSRSEMNVSTLELGDSALYLCASSLDSRTDTQYFGPGTRLTVL.

The J gene is TRBJ2-1, the V gene TRBV29-1; TRBD1 might be the D (6 bases). The CDR3 is 15 amino acids. From germline, CDR1 is SQVTM and CDR2 ANQGSEA. The V and J ends lost 7 bases and 6 bases respectively, with 22 bases between them. The CDR3: CSARITEGDGNEQFF. Written as DNA, the CDR3 is TGCAGCGCCCGAATAACAGAGGGGGATGGCAATGAGCAGTTCTTC.

This rearrangement joins TRBV7-8 to TRBJ2-2; a weak D match, TRBD2 (5 bases). CDR1 SGHVS and CDR2 FQNEAQ come from the germline V gene. Trimming removed 4 bases from V and 4 bases from J, with 13 bases in between. This CDR3 comprises 15 residues. The CDR3 nucleotides are TGTGCCAGCAGCTCAGAGGTCCTAGCCACCGGGGAGCTGTTTTTT. It yields the protein CASSSEVLATGELFF.

This clone was found a few times. V gene TRBV19 combines with J gene TRBJ2-7, with 7 bases identical to TRBD1. The CDR3 totals 13 residues. Per germline, CDR1 LNHDA and CDR2 SQIVND (reference sequence). Losses at the gene ends were 5 bases for V and 2 bases for J; bases not matched to a gene: 3. The DNA of the CDR3 is TGTGCCAGTAGTTGGGACAGTGCCTACGAGCAGTACTTC. Translation gives CASSWDSAYEQYF.

The chain links TRBV18 to TRBJ1-2; D unresolved. Germline V lookup: CDR1 KGHSH, CDR2 LQKENI. The CDR3 loop spans 13 amino acids. Between the trimmed V and J ends, which lost 3 bases and 4 bases, there was a span of 9 bases. The CDR3, as DNA: TGTGCCAGCTCACCCCCAGGCCTCTATGGCTACACCTTC. Amino acids: CASSPPGLYGYTF.

This clone was picked up one time. The chain uses TRBV7-9 and TRBJ1-4, with unresolved D. CDR1 SEHNR and CDR2 FQNEAQ come from the germline V gene (reference sequence). The length of the CDR3 is 17 residues. The germline V and J ends were trimmed by 4 bases and 0 bases, with 15 bases remaining between them. The CDR3 DNA reads as TGTGCCAGCAGCTCGACTGTCCGAATTGCAACTAATGAAAAACTGTTTTTT. This translates into CASSSTVRIATNEKLFF.

The chain links TRBV19 to TRBJ2-6; a weak D match, TRBD2 (5 bases). Trimming removed 3 bases from V and 2 bases from J, with 11 bases in between. This CDR3 contains 16 residues. The germline CDR1 and CDR2 sequences are LNHDA and SQIVND (reference sequence). The CDR3 region has the DNA TGTGCCAGTAGTATTACCCGGACTGCTGGGGCCAACGTCCTGACTTTC. Encoded protein: CASSITRTAGANVLTF.

The rearrangement joins TRBV18 to TRBJ1-1; TRBD1 matches 8 bases. The CDR3 covers 15 residues. Trimming took 3 bases from V and 2 from J; bases not matched to a gene: 5. Germline V gives CDR1 KGHSH, CDR2 LQKENI. The CDR3 sequence: CASSPSQGGNTEAFF. CDR3 nucleotides: TGTGCCAGCTCACCGTCACAGGGGGGTAACACTGAAGCTTTCTTT. Together with reference TRBV18 and TRBJ1-1, the CDR3 gives the full variable domain: NAGVMQNPRHLVRRRGQEARLRCSPMKGHSHVYWYRQLPEEGLKFMVYLQKENIIDESGMPKERFSAEFPKEGPSILRIQQVVRGDSAAYFCASSPSQGGNTEAFFGQGTRLTVV.

This clone was found once. The CDR3 sequence is CASSPPAGTDGYTF. The DNA for the CDR3 is TGTGCCAGCTCCCCCCCGGCGGGGACGGATGGCTACACCTTC. The J gene is TRBJ1-2, the V gene TRBV7-9; D is possibly TRBD1 (5 bases). Per germline, CDR1 SEHNR and CDR2 FQNEAQ (reference sequence). This CDR3 is 14 amino acids long. Trimming took off 8 bases at V and 6 bases at J, with 19 bases between the two ends. The complete variable domain, with remaining parts taken from reference TRBV7-9 and TRBJ1-2, reads DTGVSQNPRHKITKRGQNVTFRCDPISEHNRLYWYRQTLGQGPEFLTYFQNEAQLEKSRLLSDRFSAERPKGSFSTLEIQRTEQGDSAMYLCASSPPAGTDGYTFGSGTRLTVV.

This chain connects TRBV19 to TRBJ2-7; 9 nucleotides align to TRBD1. V was pared by 7 bases and J by 5 bases, with 6 bases of the junction left unmatched. The CDR3 runs to 13 residues. The germline CDR1 and CDR2 sequences are LNHDA and SQIVND (reference sequence). The CDR3 spells CASTGQGFHEQYF. The CDR3 nucleotides read TGTGCCAGTACAGGACAGGGGTTCCACGAGCAGTACTTC.

This clone was counted a single time. The J gene is TRBJ2-2, the V gene TRBV13; TRBD2 aligns across 10 bases. V trimming: 3 bases; J trimming: 4 bases; junction bases outside the gene matches: 5. There are 16 residues in the CDR3. Germline CDR1 PRHDT, CDR2 FYEKMQ (reference sequence). The CDR3 sequence is CASSLKRGGFTGELFF. In DNA form, the CDR3 reads TGTGCCAGCAGCTTGAAGCGGGGGGGATTCACCGGGGAGCTGTTTTTT. Supplemented by reference TRBV13 and TRBJ2-2, the full variable domain reads AAGVIQSPRHLIKEKRETATLKCYPIPRHDTVYWYQQGPGQDPQFLISFYEKMQSDKGSIPDRFSAQQFSDYHSELNMSSLELGDSALYFCASSLKRGGFTGELFFGEGSRLTVL.

This chain connects TRBV19 to TRBJ1-2, with D tentatively TRBD1 (5 bases). V lost 4 bases and J lost 2, with 8 bases in between. The germline V gene encodes CDR1 LNHDA and CDR2 SQIVND (reference sequence). This CDR3 is built from 13 residues. DNA for the CDR3: TGTGCCAGTAGTACGGACAAGAACTATGGCTACACCTTC. It encodes CASSTDKNYGYTF.

This clone appeared a few times. The rearrangement joins TRBV9 to TRBJ2-3; TRBD2 might be the D (7 bases). Trimming took off 3 bases at V and 0 bases at J, with 14 bases between the two ends. The CDR3 runs to 16 residues. From germline, CDR1 is SGDLS and CDR2 YYNGEE. CDR3 region: CASSEWRGGSTDTQYF. The CDR3 nucleotides read TGTGCCAGCAGCGAGTGGAGGGGGGGGAGCACAGATACGCAGTATTTT.

The chain carries TRBV27 and TRBJ1-1, with D perhaps TRBD1 (5 bases). This CDR3 has 15 residues. Germline values: CDR1 MNHEY, CDR2 SMNVEV (reference sequence). Trimming removed 4 bases at V and 6 bases at J, with 18 bases between. The CDR3: CASSSPMRQPSEAFF. The CDR3 coding sequence is TGTGCCAGCAGTTCCCCAATGAGACAGCCTTCTGAAGCTTTCTTT.